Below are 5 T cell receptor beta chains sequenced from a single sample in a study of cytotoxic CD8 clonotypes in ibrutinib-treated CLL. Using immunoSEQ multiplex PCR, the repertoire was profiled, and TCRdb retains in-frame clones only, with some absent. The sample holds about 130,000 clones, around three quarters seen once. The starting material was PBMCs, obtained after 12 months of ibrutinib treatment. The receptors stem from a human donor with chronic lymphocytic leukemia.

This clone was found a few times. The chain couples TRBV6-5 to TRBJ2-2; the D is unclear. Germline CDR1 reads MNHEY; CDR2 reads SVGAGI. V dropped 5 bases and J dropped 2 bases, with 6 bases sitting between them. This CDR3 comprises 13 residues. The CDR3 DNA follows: TGTGCCAGCAGTCCTTATAACACCGGGGAGCTGTTTTTT. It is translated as CASSPYNTGELFF.

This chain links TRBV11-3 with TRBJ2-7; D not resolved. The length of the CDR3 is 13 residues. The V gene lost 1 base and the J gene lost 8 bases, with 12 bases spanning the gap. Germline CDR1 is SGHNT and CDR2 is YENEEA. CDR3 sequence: CASSLGAERQQYF. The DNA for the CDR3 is TGTGCCAGCAGCTTAGGGGCGGAGAGGCAGCAGTACTTC.

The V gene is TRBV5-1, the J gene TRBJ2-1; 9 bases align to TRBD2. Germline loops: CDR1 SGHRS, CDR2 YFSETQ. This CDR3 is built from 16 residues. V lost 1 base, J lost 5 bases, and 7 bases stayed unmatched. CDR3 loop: CASSLLKGLADNEQFF. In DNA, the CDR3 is TGCGCCAGCAGCTTGCTTAAGGGACTAGCTGACAATGAGCAGTTCTTC.

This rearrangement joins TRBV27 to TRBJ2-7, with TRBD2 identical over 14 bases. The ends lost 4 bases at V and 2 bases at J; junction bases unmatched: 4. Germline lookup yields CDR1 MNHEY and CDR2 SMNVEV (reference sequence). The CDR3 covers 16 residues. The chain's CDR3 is CASSSQTSGRAYEQYF. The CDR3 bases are TGTGCCAGCAGTTCCCAGACTAGCGGGAGGGCCTACGAGCAGTACTTC.

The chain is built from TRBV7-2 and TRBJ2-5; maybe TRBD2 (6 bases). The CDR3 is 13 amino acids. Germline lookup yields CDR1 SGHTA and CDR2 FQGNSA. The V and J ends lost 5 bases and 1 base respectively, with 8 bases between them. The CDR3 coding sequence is TGTGCCAGCAGCCGGAGGGCCCAAGAGACCCAGTACTTC. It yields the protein CASSRRAQETQYF.